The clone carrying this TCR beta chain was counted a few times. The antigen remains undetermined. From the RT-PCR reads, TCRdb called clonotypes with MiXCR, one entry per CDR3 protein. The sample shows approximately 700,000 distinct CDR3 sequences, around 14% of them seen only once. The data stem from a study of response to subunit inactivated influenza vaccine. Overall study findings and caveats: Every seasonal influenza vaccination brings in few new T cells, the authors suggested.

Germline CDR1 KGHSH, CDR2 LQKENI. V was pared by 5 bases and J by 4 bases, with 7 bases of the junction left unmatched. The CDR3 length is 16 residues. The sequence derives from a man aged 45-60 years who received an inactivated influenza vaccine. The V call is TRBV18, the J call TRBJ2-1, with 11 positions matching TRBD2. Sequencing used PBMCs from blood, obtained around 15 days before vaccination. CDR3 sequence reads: CASSKPTSGGYNEQFF. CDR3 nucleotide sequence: TGTGCCAGCTCAAAACCAACTAGCGGGGGTTACAATGAGCAGTTCTTC.